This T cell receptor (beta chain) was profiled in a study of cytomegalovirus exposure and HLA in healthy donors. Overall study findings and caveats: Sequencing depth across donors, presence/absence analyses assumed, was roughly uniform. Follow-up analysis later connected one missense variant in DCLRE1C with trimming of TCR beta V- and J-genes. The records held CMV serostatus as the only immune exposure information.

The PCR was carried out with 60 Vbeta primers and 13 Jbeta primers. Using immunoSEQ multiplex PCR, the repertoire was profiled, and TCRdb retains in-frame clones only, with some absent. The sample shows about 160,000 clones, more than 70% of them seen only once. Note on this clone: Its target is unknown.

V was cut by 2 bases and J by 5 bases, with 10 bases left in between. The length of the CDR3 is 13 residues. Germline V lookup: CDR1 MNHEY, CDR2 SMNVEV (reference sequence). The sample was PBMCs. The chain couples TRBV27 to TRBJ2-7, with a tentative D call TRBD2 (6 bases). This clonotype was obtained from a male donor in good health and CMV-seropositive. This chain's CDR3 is CASSLNPGDEQYF. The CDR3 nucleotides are TGTGCCAGCAGTTTAAATCCGGGGGACGAGCAGTACTTC.